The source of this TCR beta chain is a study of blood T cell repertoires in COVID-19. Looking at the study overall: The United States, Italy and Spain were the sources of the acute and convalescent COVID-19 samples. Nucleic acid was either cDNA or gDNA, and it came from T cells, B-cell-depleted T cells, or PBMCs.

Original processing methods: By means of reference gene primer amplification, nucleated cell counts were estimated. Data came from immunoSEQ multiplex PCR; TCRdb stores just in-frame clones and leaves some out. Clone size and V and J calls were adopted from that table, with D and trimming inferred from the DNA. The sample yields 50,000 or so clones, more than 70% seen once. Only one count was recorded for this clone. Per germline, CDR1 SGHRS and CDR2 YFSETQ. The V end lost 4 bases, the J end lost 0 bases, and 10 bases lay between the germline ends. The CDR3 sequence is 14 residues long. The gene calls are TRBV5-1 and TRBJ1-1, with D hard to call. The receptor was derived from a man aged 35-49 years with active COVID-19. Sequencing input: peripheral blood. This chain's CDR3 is CASSPGGLNTEAFF. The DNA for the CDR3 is TGCGCCAGCAGCCCCGGAGGTTTGAACACTGAAGCTTTCTTT. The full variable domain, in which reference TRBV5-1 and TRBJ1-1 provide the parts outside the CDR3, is KAGVTQTPRYLIKTRGQQVTLSCSPISGHRSVSWYQQTPGQGLQFLFEYFSETQRNKGNFPGRFSGRQFSNSRSEMNVSTLELGDSALYLCASSPGGLNTEAFFGQGTRLTVV.